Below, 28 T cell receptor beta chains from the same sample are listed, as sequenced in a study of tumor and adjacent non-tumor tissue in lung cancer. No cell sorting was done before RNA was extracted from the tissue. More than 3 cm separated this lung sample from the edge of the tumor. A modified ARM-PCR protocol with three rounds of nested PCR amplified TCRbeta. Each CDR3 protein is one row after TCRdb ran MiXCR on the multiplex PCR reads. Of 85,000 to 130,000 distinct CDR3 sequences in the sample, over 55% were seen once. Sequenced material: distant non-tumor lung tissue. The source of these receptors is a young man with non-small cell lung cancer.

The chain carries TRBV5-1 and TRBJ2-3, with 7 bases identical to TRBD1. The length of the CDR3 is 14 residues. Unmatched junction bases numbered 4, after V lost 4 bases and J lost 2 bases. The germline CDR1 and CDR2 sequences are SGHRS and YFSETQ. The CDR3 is CASSAGQDTDTQYF. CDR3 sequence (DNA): TGCGCCAGCAGCGCCGGACAGGACACAGATACGCAGTATTTT.

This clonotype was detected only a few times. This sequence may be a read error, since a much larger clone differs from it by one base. DNA of the CDR3: TGCAGTGCTGGATCGACTAGCGGGGTCAACAATGAGCAGTTCTTC. This translates into CSAGSTSGVNNEQFF. The chain employs TRBV20-1 and TRBJ2-1, with 11 bases fitting TRBD2. Looked up from germline, CDR1 is DFQATT and CDR2 is SNEGSKA (reference sequence). The CDR3 is 15 amino acids. The junction had 8 bases not matched to a gene; V was cut back by 5 bases and J by 5 bases.

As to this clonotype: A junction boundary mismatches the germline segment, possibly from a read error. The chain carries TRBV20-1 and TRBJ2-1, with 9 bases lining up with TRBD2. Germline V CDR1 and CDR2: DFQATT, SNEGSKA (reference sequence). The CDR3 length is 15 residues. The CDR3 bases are TGCAATGCCCTGACCGGGACTAGCCTTCTCCATGAGCAGCTCTTC. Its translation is CNALTGTSLLHEQLF.

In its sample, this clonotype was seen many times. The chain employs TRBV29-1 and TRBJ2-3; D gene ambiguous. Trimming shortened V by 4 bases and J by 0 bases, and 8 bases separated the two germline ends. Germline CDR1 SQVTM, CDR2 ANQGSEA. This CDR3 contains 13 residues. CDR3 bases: TGCAGCGTTGGGTCGCCAAGCACAGATACGCAGTATTTT. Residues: CSVGSPSTDTQYF.

The CDR3 sequence is CASSLRGPPLHF. The CDR3 region has the DNA TGTGCCAGCAGCTTAAGAGGCCCACCCCTCCACTTT. The chain couples TRBV11-2 to TRBJ1-6; unclear D gene. Trimming pared 2 bases from V and 11 bases from J, leaving 7 bases between. The CDR3 contains 12 residues. Per germline, CDR1 SGHAT and CDR2 FQNNGV. The whole variable domain, filled in from reference TRBV11-2 and TRBJ1-6, reads EAGVAQSPRYKIIEKRQSVAFWCNPISGHATLYWYQQILGQGPKLLIQFQNNGVVDDSQLPKDRFSAERLKGVDSTLKIQPAKLEDSAVYLCASSLRGPPLHFGNGTRLTVT.

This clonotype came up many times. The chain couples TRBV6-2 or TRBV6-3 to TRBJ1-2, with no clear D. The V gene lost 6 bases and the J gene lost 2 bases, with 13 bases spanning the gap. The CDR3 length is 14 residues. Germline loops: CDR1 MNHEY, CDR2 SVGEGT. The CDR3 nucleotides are TGTGCCAGCAGCTACCTAGGCACGAACTATGGCTACACCTTC. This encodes CASSYLGTNYGYTF.

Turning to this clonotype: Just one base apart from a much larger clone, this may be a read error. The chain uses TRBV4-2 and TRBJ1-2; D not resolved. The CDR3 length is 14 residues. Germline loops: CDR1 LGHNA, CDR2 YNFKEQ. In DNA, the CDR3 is TGTGCCAGCAGCCAAGCTCAGGAGACTTATGGCTGCACCTTC. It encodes CASSQAQETYGCTF.

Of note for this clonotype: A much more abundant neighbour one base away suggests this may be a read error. The CDR3 loop reads CASGLGASSGGETQYF. The CDR3 bases are TGTGCTAGTGGTTTGGGTGCCTCCTCAGGGGGGGAGACCCAGTACTTC. This sequence joins TRBV12-5 and TRBJ2-5; D may be TRBD1 (7 bases). This CDR3 contains 16 residues. CDR1 LGHNT and CDR2 FRNRAP come from the germline V gene. The V and J ends lost 1 base and 5 bases respectively, with 17 bases between them. Using reference TRBV12-5 and TRBJ2-5 for the parts outside the CDR3, the full variable domain is DARVTQTPRHKVTEMGQEVTMRCQPILGHNTVFWYRQTMMQGLELLAYFRNRAPLDDSGMPKDRFSAEMPDATLATLKIQPSEPRDSAVYFCASGLGASSGGETQYFGPGTRLLVL.

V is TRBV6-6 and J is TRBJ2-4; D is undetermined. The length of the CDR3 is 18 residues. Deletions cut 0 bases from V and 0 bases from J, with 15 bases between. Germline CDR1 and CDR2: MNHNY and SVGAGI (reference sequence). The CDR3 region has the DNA TGTGCCAGCAGTTACTCGTGGCAGATGGCACTAGCCAAAAACATTCAGTACTTC. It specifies CASSYSWQMALAKNIQYF.

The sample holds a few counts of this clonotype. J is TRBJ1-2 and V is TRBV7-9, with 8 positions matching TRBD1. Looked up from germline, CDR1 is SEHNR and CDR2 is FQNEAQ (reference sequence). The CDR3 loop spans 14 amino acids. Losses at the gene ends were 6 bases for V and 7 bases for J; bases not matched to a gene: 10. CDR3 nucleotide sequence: TGTGCCAGCAGTTCGTCAGACAGGGGATTTGGCTACACCTTC. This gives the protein CASSSSDRGFGYTF.

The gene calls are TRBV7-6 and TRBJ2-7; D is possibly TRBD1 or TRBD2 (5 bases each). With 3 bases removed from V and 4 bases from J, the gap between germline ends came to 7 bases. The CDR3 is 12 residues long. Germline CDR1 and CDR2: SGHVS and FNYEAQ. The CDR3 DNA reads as TGTGCCAGCAGCTTGGGGGAATACGAGCAGTACTTC. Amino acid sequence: CASSLGEYEQYF. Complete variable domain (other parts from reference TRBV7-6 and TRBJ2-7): GAGVSQSPRYKVTKRGQDVALRCDPISGHVSLYWYRQALGQGPEFLTYFNYEAQQDKSGLPNDRFSAERPEGSISTLTIQRTEQRDSAMYRCASSLGEYEQYFGPGTRLTVT.

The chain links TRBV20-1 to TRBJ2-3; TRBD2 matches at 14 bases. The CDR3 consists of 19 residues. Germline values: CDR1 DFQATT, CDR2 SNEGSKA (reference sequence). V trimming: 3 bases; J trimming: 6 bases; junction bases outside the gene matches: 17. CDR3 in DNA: TGCAGTGCTAGTCGCCTCTTTCGACTAGCGGGGGGGCCAAAGGATACGCAGTATTTT. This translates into CSASRLFRLAGGPKDTQYF.

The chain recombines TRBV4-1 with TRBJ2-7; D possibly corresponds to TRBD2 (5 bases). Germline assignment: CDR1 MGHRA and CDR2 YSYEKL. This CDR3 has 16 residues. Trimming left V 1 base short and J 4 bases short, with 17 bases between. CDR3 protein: CASSQGERAFEYEQYF. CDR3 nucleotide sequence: TGCGCCAGCAGCCAAGGGGAGAGGGCGTTTGAGTACGAGCAGTACTTC.

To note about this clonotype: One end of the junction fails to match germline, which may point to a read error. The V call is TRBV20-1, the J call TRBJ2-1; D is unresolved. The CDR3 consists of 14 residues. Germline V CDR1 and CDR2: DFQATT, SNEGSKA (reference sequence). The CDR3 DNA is TGCAGTGTTAGAGATCTGTTGACTTACAATGAGCAGTTCTTC. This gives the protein CSVRDLLTYNEQFF.

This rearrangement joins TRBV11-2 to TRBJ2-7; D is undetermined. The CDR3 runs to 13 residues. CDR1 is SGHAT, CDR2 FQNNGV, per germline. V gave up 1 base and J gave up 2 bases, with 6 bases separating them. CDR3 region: CASSLGRTYEQYF. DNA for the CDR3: TGTGCCAGCAGCTTAGGACGGACCTACGAGCAGTACTTC.

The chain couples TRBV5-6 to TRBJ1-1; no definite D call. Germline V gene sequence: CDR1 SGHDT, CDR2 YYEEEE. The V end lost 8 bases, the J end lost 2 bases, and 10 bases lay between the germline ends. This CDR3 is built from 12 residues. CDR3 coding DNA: TGTGCCAGTAACTATACCAACACTGAAGCTTTCTTT. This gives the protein CASNYTNTEAFF. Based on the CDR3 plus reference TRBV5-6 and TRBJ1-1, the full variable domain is DAGVTQSPTHLIKTRGQQVTLRCSPKSGHDTVSWYQQALGQGPQFIFQYYEEEERQRGNFPDRFSGHQFPNYSSELNVNALLLGDSALYLCASNYTNTEAFFGQGTRLTVV.

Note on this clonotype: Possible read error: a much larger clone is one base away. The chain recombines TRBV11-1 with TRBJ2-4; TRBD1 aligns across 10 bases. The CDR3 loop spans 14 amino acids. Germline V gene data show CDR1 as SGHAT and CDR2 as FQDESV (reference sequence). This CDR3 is CASSGGQGLDIHYF. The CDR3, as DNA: TGTGCCAGCAGCGGGGGACAGGGGTTAGACATTCACTACTTC.

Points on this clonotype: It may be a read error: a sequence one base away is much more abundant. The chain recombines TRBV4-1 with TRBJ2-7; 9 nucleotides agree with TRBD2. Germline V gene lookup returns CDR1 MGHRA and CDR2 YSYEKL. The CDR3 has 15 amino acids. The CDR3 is CASSPGTSLGYERYF. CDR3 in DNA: TGCGCCAGCAGCCCCGGGACTAGCCTCGGCTACGAGCGGTACTTC.

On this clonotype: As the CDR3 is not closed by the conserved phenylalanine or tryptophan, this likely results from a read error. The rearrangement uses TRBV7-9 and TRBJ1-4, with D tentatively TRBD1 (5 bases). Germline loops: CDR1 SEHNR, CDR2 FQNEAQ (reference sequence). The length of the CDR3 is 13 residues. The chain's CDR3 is CASGARLNKKLFI. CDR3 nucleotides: TGTGCCAGCGGGGCCAGACTTAATAAAAAACTGTTTATT.

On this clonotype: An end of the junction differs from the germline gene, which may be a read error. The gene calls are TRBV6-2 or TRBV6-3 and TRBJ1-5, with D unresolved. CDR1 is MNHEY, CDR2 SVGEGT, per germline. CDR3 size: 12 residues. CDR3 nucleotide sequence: TGTGTCAGCAGTTTCTTCAATCAGCCCCAACATTTT. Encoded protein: CVSSFFNQPQHF.

The CDR3 region has the DNA TGCAGTCCCATAGAGACGGCGGGGACAGATACGCAGTATTTT. It translates to CSPIETAGTDTQYF. The V gene is TRBV20-1, the J gene TRBJ2-3, with D possibly matching TRBD2 (6 bases). In germline, CDR1 is DFQATT, CDR2 SNEGSKA (reference sequence). This CDR3 has 14 residues. V was shortened by 8 bases and J by 3 bases, with 18 bases between the two germline ends.

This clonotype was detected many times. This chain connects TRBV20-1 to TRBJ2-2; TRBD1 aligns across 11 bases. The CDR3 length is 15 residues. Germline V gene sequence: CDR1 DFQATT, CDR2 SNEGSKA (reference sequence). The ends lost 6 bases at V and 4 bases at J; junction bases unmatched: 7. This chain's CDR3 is CSAEGQGASTGELFF. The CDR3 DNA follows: TGCAGTGCAGAAGGACAGGGGGCTTCCACCGGGGAGCTGTTTTTT.

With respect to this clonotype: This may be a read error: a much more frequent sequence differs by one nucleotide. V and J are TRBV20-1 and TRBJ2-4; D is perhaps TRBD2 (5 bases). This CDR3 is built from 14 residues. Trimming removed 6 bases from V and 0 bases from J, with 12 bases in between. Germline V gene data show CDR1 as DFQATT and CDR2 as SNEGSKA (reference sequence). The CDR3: CSAATRGAKNIQYF. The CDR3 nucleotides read TGCAGTGCAGCGACACGGGGAGCCAAAAACATTCAGTACTTC.

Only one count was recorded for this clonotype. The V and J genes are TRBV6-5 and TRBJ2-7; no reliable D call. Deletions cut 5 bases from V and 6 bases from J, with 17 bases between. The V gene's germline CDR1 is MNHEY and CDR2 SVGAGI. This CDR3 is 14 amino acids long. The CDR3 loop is CASSKTANYSEQYF. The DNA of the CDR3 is TGTGCCAGCAGTAAAACAGCTAACTACAGCGAGCAGTACTTC.

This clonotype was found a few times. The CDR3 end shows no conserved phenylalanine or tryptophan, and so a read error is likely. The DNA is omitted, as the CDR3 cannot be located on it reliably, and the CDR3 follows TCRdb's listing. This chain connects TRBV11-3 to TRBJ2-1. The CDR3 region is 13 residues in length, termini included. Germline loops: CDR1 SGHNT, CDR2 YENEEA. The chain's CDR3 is CTSSPTPGNERFL.

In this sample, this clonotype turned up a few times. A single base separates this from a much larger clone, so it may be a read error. The CDR3 DNA sequence: TGTGCCAGCAGTTCAGGGAACGCTGGGCATTCACGCCTCCACTTT. It specifies CASSSGNAGHSRLHF. The V gene is TRBV6-2 or TRBV6-3, the J gene TRBJ1-6; maybe TRBD1 (5 bases). The CDR3 runs 15 residues. CDR1 is MNHEY and CDR2 is SVGEGT in the germline V gene.

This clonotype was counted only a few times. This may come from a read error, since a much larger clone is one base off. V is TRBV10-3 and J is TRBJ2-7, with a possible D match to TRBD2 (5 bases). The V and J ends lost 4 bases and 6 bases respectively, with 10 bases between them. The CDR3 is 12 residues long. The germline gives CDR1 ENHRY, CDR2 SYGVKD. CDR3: CAISVLGVEQYF. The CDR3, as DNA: TGTGCCATCAGTGTGCTGGGAGTCGAGCAGTACTTC.

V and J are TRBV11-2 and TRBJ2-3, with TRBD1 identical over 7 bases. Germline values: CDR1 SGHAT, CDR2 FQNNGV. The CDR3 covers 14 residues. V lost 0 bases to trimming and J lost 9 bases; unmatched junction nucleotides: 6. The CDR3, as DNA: TGTGCCAGCAGCTTAGATCCTGGGACAGCCACGCAGTATTTT. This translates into CASSLDPGTATQYF. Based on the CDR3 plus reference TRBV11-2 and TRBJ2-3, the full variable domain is EAGVAQSPRYKIIEKRQSVAFWCNPISGHATLYWYQQILGQGPKLLIQFQNNGVVDDSQLPKDRFSAERLKGVDSTLKIQPAKLEDSAVYLCASSLDPGTATQYFGPGTRLTVL.